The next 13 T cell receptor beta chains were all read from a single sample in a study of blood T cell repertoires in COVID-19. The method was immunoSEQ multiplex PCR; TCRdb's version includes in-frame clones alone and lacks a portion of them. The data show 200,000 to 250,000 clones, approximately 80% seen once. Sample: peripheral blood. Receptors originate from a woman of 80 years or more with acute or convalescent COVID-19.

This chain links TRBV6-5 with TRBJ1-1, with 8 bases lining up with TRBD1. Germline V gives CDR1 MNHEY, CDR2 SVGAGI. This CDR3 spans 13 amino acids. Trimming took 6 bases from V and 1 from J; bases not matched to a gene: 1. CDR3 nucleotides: TGTGCCAGCAGACAGGGGGAGAACACTGAAGCTTTCTTT. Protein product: CASRQGENTEAFF.

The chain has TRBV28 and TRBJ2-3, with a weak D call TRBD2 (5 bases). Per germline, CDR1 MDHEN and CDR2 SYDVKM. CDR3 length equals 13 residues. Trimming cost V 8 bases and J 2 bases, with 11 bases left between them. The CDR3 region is CASGTGDTDTQYF. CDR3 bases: TGTGCCAGCGGTACCGGGGACACAGATACGCAGTATTTT.

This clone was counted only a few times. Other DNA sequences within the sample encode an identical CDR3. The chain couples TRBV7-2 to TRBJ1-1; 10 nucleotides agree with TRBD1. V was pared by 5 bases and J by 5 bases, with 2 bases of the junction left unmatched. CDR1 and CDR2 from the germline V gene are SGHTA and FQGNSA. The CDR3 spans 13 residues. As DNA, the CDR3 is TGTGCCAGCAGCAAGGGACAGGGGACTGAAGCTTTCTTT. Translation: CASSKGQGTEAFF. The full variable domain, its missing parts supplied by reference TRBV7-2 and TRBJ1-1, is GAGVSQSPSNKVTEKGKDVELRCDPISGHTALYWYRQSLGQGLEFLIYFQGNSAPDKSGLPSDRFSAERTGGSVSTLTIQRTQQEDSAVYLCASSKGQGTEAFFGQGTRLTVV.

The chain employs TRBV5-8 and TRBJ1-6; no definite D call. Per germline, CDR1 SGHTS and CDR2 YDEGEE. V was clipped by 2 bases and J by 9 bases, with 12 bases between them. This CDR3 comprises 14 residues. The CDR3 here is CASSLKITGSPLHF. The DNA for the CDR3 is TGTGCCAGCAGCTTAAAAATAACCGGTTCACCCCTCCACTTT.

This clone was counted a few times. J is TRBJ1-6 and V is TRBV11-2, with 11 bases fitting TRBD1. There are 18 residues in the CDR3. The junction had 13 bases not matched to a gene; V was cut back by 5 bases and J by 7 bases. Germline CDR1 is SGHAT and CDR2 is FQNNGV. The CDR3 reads CASSLGQGAFRDNSPLHF. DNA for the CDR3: TGTGCCAGCAGCCTAGGACAGGGGGCGTTTCGGGACAATTCACCCCTCCACTTT.

The CDR3 coding sequence is TGTGCCAGCAGCCAAGTTACGGGGGATAATGGCTACACCTTC. Protein product: CASSQVTGDNGYTF. The chain uses TRBV3-1 (or the pseudogene TRBV3-2) and TRBJ1-2, with a tentative D call TRBD1 (5 bases). The V gene's germline CDR1 is LGHDT and CDR2 YNNKEL (reference sequence). The CDR3 contains 14 residues. V was pared by 1 base and J by 6 bases, with 12 bases between.

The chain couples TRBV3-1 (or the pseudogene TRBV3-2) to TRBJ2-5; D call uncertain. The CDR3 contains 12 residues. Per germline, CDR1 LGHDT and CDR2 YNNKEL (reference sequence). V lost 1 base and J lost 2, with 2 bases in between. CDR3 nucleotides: TGTGCCAGCAGCCAAGCACAAGAGACCCAGTACTTC. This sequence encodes CASSQAQETQYF.

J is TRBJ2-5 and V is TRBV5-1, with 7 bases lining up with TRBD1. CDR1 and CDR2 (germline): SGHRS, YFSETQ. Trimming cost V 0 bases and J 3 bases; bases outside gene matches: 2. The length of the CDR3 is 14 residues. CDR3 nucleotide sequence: TGCGCCAGCAGCTTGGGGGGGACAGAAGAGACCCAGTACTTC. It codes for CASSLGGTEETQYF.

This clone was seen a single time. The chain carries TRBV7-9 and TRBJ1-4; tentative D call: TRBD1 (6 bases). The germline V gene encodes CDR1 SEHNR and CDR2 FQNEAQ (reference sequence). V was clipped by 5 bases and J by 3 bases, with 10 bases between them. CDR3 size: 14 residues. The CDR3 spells CASSPEGANEKLFF. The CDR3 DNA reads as TGTGCCAGCAGCCCCGAGGGGGCTAATGAAAAACTGTTTTTT.

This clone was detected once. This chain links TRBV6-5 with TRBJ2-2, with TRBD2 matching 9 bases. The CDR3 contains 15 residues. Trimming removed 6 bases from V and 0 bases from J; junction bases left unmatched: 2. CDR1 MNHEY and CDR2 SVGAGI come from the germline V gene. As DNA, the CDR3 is TGTGCCAGCAGGGCGGGGGGGCCGAACACCGGGGAGCTGTTTTTT. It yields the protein CASRAGGPNTGELFF.

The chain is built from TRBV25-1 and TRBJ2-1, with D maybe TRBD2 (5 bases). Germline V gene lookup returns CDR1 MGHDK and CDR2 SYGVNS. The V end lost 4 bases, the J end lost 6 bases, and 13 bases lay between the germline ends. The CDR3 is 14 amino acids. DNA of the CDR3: TGTGCCAGCAGTGGAGAGGGCATTTTCAATGAGCAGTTCTTC. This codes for CASSGEGIFNEQFF. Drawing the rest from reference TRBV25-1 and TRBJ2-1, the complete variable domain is EADIYQTPRYLVIGTGKKITLECSQTMGHDKMYWYQQDPGMELHLIHYSYGVNSTEKGDLSSESTVSRIRTEHFPLTLESARPSHTSQYLCASSGEGIFNEQFFGPGTRLTVL.

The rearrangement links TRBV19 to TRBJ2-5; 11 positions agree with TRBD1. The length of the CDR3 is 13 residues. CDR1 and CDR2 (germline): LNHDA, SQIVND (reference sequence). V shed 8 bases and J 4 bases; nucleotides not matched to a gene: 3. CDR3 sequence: CASGQGARETQYF. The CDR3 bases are TGTGCCAGTGGACAGGGGGCGAGAGAGACCCAGTACTTC. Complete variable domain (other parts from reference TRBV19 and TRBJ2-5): DGGITQSPKYLFRKEGQNVTLSCEQNLNHDAMYWYRQDPGQGLRLIYYSQIVNDFQKGDIAEGYSVSREKKESFPLTVTSAQKNPTAFYLCASGQGARETQYFGPGTRLLVL.

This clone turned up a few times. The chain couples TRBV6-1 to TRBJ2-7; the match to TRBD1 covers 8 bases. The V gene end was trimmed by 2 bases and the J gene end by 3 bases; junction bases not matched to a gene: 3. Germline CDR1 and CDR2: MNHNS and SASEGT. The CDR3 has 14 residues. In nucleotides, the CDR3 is TGTGCCAGCAGTGAAAGAGACAGGGGCTACGAGCAGTACTTC. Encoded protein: CASSERDRGYEQYF.